This T cell receptor (beta chain) appears in the sequencing data of a study of T-cell reconstitution after alpha-beta-depleted transplantation in children. The study's findings and limits: Newly made T cells mostly supplied T-cell counts and diversity one year after transplant. After transplant, at about two months, alpha-beta T cells were reportedly derived from several hundred expanded graft clones.

During its preparation, the TCRbeta library received unique molecular identifiers. TCRdb ran MiXCR on the PCR reads and lists one entry per CDR3 protein. Among around 700,000 distinct CDR3 sequences listed, about an eighth were seen once. The CDR3 runs 12 residues. The germline CDR1 and CDR2 sequences are SQVTM and ANQGSEA. The V end lost 3 bases, the J end lost 5 bases, and 11 bases lay between the germline ends. This clonotype was picked up many times. Its antigen is still unknown. The TCR originated in a girl aged 2 to 10 with congenital amegakaryocytic thrombocytopenia, due to receive a stem cell transplant. The rearrangement links TRBV29-1 to TRBJ2-7, with D possibly called TRBD1 or TRBD2 (5 bases each). Material: PBMCs, obtained before TCRalphabeta/CD19-depleted stem cell transplant. DNA for the CDR3: TGCAGCGTTGAGGGGGTTTCCCACGAGCAGTACTTC. Translating it yields CSVEGVSHEQYF.